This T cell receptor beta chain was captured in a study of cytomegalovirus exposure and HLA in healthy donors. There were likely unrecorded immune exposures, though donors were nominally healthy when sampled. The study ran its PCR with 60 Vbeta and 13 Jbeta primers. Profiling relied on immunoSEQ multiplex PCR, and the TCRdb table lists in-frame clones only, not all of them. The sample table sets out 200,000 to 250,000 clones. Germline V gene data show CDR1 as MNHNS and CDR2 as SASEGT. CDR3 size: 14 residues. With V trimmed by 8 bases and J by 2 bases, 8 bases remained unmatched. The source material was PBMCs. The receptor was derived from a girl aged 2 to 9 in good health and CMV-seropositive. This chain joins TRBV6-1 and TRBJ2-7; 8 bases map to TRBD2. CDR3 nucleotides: TGTGCCAGCTCGAGCGGGAGCCTTGCCTACGAGCAGTACTTC. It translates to CASSSGSLAYEQYF.